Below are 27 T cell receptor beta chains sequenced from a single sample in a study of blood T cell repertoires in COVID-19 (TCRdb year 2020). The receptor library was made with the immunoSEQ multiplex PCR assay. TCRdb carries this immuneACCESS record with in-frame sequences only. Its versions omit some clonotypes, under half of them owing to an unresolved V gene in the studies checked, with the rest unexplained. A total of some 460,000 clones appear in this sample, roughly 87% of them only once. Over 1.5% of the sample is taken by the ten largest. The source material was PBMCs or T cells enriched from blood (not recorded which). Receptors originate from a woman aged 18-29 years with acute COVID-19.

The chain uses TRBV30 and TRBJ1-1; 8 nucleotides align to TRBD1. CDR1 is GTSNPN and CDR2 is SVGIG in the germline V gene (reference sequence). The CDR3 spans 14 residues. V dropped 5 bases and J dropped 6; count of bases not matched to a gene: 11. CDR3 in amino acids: CAWSFGQGWSEAFF. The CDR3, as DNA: TGTGCCTGGTCGTTTGGACAGGGCTGGTCTGAAGCTTTCTTT.

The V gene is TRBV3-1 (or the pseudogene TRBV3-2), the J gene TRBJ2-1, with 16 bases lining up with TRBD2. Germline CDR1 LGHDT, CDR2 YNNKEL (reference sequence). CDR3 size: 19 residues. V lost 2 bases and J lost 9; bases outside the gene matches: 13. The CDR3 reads CASSQSGLAGGPLWGEQFF. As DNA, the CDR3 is TGTGCCAGCAGCCAATCGGGACTAGCGGGAGGGCCTCTTTGGGGTGAGCAGTTCTTC.

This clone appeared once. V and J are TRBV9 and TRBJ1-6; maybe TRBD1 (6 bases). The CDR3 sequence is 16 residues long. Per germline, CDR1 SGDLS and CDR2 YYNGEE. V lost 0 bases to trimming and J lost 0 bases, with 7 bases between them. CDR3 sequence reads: CASSVDRDSYNSPLHF. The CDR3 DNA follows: TGTGCCAGCAGCGTAGACAGGGACTCCTATAATTCACCCCTCCACTTT.

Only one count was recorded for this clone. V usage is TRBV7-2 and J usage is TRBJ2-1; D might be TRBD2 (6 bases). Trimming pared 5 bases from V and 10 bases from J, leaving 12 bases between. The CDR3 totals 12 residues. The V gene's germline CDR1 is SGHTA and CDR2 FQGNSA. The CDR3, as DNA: TGTGCCAGCAGCGCGGGACTGGTGGAGCAGTTCTTC. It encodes CASSAGLVEQFF.

The CDR3 region has the DNA TGTGCCAGCAGCGATGGACAGGGCCTAAACAATGAGCAGTTCTTC. It yields the protein CASSDGQGLNNEQFF. The rearrangement joins TRBV11-3 to TRBJ2-1, with 8 bases fitting TRBD1. This CDR3 has 15 residues. V dropped 5 bases and J dropped 5; count of bases not matched to a gene: 8. Germline V gene lookup returns CDR1 SGHNT and CDR2 YENEEA.

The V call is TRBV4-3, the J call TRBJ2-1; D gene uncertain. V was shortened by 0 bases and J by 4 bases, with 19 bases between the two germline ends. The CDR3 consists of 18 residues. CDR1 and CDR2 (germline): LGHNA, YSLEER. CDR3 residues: CASSQEISAHPKYNEQFF. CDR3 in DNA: TGCGCCAGCAGCCAAGAAATCAGTGCTCACCCGAAATACAATGAGCAGTTCTTC.

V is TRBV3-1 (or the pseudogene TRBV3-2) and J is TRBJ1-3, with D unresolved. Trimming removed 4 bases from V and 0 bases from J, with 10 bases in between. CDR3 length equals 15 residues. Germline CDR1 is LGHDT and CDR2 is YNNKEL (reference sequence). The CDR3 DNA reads TGTGCCAGCAGCCCCCGGGTAAGCTCTGGAAACACCATATATTTT. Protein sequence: CASSPRVSSGNTIYF.

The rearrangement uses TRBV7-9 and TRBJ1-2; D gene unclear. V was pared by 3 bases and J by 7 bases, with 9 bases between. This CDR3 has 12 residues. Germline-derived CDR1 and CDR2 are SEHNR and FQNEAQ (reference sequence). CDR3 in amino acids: CASSFGPGGYTF. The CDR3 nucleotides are TGTGCCAGCAGCTTCGGCCCAGGTGGCTACACCTTC.

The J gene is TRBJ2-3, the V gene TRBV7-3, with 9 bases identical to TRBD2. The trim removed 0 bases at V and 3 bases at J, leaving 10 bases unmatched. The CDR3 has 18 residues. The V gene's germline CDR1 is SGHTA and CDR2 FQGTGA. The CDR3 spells CASSLTTGTSPGTDTQYF. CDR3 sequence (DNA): TGTGCCAGCAGCTTAACGACCGGGACTAGCCCTGGGACAGATACGCAGTATTTT.

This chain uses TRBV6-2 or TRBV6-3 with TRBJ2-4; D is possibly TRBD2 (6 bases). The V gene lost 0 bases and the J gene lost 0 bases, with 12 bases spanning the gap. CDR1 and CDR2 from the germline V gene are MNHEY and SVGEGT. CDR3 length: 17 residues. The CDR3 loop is CASSYSGTPLAKNIQYF. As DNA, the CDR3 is TGTGCCAGCAGTTACTCGGGGACTCCTCTAGCCAAAAACATTCAGTACTTC.

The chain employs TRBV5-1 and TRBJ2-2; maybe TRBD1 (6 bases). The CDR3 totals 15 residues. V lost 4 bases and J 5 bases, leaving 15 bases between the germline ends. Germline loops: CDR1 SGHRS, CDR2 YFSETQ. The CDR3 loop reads CASSITGLETGELFF. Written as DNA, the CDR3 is TGCGCCAGCAGCATAACAGGGTTAGAGACCGGGGAGCTGTTTTTT.

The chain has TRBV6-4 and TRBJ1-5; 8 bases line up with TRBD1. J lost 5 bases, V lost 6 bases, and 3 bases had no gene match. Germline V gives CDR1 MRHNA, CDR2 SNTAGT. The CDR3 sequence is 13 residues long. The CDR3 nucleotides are TGTGCCAGCAGGACAGGGGAAGATCAGCCCCAGCATTTT. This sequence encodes CASRTGEDQPQHF.

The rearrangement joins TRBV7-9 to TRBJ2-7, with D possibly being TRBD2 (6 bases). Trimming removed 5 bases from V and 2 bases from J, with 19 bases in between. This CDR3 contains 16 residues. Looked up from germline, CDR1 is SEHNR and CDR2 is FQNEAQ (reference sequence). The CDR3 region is CASSLISGAVAYEQYF. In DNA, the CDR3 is TGTGCCAGCAGCCTAATTAGCGGCGCAGTCGCCTACGAGCAGTACTTC.

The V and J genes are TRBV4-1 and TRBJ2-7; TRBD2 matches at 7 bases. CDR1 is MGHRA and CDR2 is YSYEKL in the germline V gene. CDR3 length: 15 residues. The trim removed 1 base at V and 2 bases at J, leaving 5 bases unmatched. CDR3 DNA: TGCGCCAGCAGCCAAGCCCTAGCGGCACCCTACGAGCAGTACTTC. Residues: CASSQALAAPYEQYF.

CDR3 in DNA: TGCGCCAGCAGGGGGGGGACGGCCTCTGGAAACACCATATATTTT. It yields the protein CASRGGTASGNTIYF. The rearrangement uses TRBV5-1 and TRBJ1-3; the D gene is possibly TRBD1 (5 bases). The CDR3 contains 15 residues. V lost 5 bases and J 0 bases, leaving 12 bases between the germline ends. Germline loops: CDR1 SGHRS, CDR2 YFSETQ.

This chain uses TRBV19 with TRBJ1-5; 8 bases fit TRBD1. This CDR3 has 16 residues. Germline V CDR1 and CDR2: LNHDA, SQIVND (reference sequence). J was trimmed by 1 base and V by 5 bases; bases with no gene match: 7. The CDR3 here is CASSHRDRPSNQPQHF. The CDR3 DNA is TGTGCCAGTAGTCACCGGGACAGGCCGAGCAATCAGCCCCAGCATTTT.

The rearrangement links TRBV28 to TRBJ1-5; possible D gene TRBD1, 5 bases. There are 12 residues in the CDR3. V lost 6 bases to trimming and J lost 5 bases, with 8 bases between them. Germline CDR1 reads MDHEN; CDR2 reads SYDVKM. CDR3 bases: TGTGCCAGCAGGCTGGGGCATCAGCCCCAGCATTTT. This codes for CASRLGHQPQHF.

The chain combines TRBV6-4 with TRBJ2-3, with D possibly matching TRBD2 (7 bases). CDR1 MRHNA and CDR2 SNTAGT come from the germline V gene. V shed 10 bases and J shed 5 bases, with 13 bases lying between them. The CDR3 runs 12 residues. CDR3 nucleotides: TGTGCCACACGGGGGGCGGGAGATACGCAGTATTTT. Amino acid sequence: CATRGAGDTQYF.

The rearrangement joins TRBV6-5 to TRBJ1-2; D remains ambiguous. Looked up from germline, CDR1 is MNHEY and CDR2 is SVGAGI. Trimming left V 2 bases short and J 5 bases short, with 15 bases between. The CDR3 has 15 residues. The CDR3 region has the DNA TGTGCCAGCAGTTACAAGGTCGGGTGGTGGTATGGCTACACCTTC. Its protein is CASSYKVGWWYGYTF.

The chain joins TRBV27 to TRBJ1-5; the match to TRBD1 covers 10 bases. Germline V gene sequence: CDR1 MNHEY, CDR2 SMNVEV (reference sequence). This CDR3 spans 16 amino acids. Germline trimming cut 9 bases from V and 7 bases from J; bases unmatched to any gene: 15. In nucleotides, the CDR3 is TGTGCCAGTAAGGGACAGGGGAGCCCATTCCACCAGCCCCAGCATTTT. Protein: CASKGQGSPFHQPQHF.

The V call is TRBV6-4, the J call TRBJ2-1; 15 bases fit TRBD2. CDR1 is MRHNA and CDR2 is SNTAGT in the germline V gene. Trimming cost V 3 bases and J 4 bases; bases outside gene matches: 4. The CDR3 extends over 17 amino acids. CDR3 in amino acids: CASSEGLAGGPYNEQFF. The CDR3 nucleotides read TGTGCCAGCAGTGAGGGACTAGCGGGGGGCCCTTACAATGAGCAGTTCTTC.

The CDR3 DNA is TGCGCCAGCAGCCCACAGACAGGTCGGGAGCAGTACTTC. As protein: CASSPQTGREQYF. J is TRBJ2-7 and V is TRBV4-3; TRBD1 is a possible D gene (6 bases). V was shortened by 4 bases and J by 7 bases, with 14 bases between the two germline ends. Germline V gene sequence: CDR1 LGHNA, CDR2 YSLEER. The CDR3 consists of 13 residues.

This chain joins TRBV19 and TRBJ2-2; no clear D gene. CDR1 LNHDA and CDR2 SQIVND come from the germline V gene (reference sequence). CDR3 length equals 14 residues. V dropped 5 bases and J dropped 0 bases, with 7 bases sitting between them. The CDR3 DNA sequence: TGTGCCAGTAGTTTCATTTCGAACACCGGGGAGCTGTTTTTT. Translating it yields CASSFISNTGELFF.

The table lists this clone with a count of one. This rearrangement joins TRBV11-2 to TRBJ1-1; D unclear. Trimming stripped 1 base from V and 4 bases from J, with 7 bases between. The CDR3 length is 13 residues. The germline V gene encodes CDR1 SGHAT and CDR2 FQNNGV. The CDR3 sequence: CASSLAVPTEAFF. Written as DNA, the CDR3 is TGTGCCAGCAGCTTAGCGGTCCCCACTGAAGCTTTCTTT. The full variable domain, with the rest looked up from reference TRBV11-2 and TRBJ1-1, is EAGVAQSPRYKIIEKRQSVAFWCNPISGHATLYWYQQILGQGPKLLIQFQNNGVVDDSQLPKDRFSAERLKGVDSTLKIQPAKLEDSAVYLCASSLAVPTEAFFGQGTRLTVV.

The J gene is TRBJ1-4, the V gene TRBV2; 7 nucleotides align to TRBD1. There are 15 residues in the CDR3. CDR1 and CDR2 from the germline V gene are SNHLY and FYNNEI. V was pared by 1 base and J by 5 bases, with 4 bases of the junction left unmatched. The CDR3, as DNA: TGTGCCAGCAGTGAAGGGTCCAGGGGGAATGAAAAACTGTTTTTT. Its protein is CASSEGSRGNEKLFF.

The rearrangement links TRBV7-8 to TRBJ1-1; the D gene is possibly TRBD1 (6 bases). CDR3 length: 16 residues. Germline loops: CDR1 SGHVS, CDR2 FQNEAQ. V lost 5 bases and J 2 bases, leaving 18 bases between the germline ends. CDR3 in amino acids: CASSPRTVGDNTEAFF. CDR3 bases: TGTGCCAGCAGCCCTCGGACAGTAGGAGACAACACTGAAGCTTTCTTT.

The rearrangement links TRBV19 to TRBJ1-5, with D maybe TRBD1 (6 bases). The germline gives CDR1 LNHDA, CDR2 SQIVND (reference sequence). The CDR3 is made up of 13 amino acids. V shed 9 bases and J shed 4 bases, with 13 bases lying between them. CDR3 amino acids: CASRATGNQPQHF. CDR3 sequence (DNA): TGTGCCAGCAGGGCCACAGGGAATCAGCCCCAGCATTTT.